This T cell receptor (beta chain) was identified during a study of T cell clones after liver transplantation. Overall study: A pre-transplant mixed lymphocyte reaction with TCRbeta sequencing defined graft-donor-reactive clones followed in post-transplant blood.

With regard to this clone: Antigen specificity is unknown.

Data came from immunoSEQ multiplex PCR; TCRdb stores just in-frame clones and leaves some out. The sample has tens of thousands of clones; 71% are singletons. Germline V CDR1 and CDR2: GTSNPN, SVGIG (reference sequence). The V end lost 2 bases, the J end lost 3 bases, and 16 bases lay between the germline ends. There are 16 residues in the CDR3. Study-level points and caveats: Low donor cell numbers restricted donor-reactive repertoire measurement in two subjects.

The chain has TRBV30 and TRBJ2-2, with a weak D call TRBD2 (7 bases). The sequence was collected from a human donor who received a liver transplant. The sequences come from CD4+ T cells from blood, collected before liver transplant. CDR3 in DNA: TGTGCCTGGAGTCCAAGGGGGGGCTGGGACACCGGGGAGCTGTTTTTT. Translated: CAWSPRGGWDTGELFF.